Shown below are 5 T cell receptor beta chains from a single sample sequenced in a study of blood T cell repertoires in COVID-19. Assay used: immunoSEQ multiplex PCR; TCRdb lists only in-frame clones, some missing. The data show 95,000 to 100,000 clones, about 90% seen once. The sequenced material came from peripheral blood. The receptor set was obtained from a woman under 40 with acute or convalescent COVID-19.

CDR3 nucleotide sequence: TGTGCCAGCAGCTTAGGACAGGCGTCTGAGCAGTTCTTC. Translation gives CASSLGQASEQFF. The gene calls are TRBV7-3 and TRBJ2-1; 7 positions match TRBD1. The germline V gene encodes CDR1 SGHTA and CDR2 FQGTGA. V was pared by 2 bases and J by 9 bases, with 4 bases of the junction left unmatched. CDR3 length: 13 residues.

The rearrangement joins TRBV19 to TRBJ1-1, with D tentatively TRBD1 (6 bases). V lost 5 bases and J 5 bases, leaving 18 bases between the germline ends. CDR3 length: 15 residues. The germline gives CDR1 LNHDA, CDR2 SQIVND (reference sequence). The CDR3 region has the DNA TGTGCCAGTAGTGCACGCTCCGCCGGGACAACTGAAGCTTTCTTT. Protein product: CASSARSAGTTEAFF.

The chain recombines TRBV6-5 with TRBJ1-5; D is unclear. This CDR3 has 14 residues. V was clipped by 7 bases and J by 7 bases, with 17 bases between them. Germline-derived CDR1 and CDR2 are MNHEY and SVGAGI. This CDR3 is CASIPRVDGQPQHF. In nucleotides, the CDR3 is TGTGCCAGCATTCCGAGGGTTGATGGACAGCCCCAGCATTTT.

The CDR3 sequence: CASSPGLNYGYTF. CDR3 bases: TGTGCCAGCAGCCCGGGACTGAATTATGGCTACACCTTC. V gene TRBV7-6 combines with J gene TRBJ1-2; possibly TRBD1 for D (5 bases). Looked up from germline, CDR1 is SGHVS and CDR2 is FNYEAQ. This CDR3 contains 13 residues. Trimming shortened V by 5 bases and J by 5 bases, and 12 bases separated the two germline ends.

CDR3 amino acids: CASSEFGGLSSYEQYF. The CDR3 DNA is TGCGCCAGCAGTGAGTTCGGGGGTTTGAGCTCCTACGAGCAGTACTTC. The gene calls are TRBV10-2 and TRBJ2-7; TRBD2 might be the D (6 bases). In germline, CDR1 is WSHSY, CDR2 SAAADI. This CDR3 spans 16 amino acids. The V end was cut by 1 base, the J end by 0 bases, with 13 bases between.